A single sample is the source of the 26 T cell receptor beta chains below, sequenced in a study of shared clonotypes between healthy human individuals. Repertoires were generated with immunoSEQ multiplex PCR, while TCRdb's copy carries only in-frame clones and drops some. The repertoire holds about 1,900,000 clones, with around 96% as singletons. CD45RO-negative cells were positively selected for CCR7, leaving out terminally differentiated effector memory CD45RA+ cells. What was sequenced was naive CD8+ T cells sorted from blood. The receptors stem from a man aged 18 to 29 in good health.

On this clone: This same CDR3 is encoded by further DNA sequences in the sample. The chain links TRBV11-2 to TRBJ2-7; unclear D gene. The CDR3 contains 14 residues. The V and J ends lost 1 base and 0 bases respectively, with 7 bases between them. Germline loops: CDR1 SGHAT, CDR2 FQNNGV. The CDR3 DNA is TGTGCCAGCAGCTTAGGCTCCAGCTCCTACGAGCAGTACTTC. It translates to CASSLGSSSYEQYF.

This clone was counted a few times. The chain links TRBV7-6 to TRBJ2-7, with a possible D match to TRBD2 (5 bases). V was cut by 1 base and J by 6 bases, with 10 bases left in between. The CDR3 contains 13 residues. Germline lookup yields CDR1 SGHVS and CDR2 FNYEAQ. CDR3 sequence (DNA): TGTGCCAGCAGCTTAGTGGAGGCCGGCGAGCAGTACTTC. Translation gives CASSLVEAGEQYF.

The chain combines TRBV30 with TRBJ1-2; 8 nucleotides align to TRBD1. J lost 0 bases, V lost 0 bases, and 6 bases had no gene match. The CDR3 has 16 amino acids. Germline assignment: CDR1 GTSNPN and CDR2 SVGIG (reference sequence). CDR3 nucleotide sequence: TGTGCCTGGAGTGTACTTAGGACAGGGCCTAACTATGGCTACACCTTC. It specifies CAWSVLRTGPNYGYTF.

In this sample, this clone turned up once. V gene TRBV9 combines with J gene TRBJ2-3, with a weak D call TRBD2 (6 bases). The CDR3 has 15 amino acids. In germline, CDR1 is SGDLS, CDR2 YYNGEE. Trimming cost V 4 bases and J 1 base, with 13 bases left between them. The CDR3 reads CASSQPGLRTDTQYF. CDR3 sequence (DNA): TGTGCCAGCAGCCAACCGGGACTTCGCACAGATACGCAGTATTTT.

This clone was seen only once. The chain has TRBV10-2 and TRBJ2-7; TRBD1 is a possible D gene (5 bases). Trimming stripped 0 bases from V and 6 bases from J, with 18 bases between. CDR1 is WSHSY and CDR2 is SAAADI in the germline V gene. The CDR3 runs to 16 residues. The CDR3 loop is CASSESEPAGLSEQYF. The CDR3 nucleotides read TGCGCCAGCAGTGAGTCAGAACCAGCAGGGTTGAGCGAGCAGTACTTC.

V gene TRBV4-1 combines with J gene TRBJ2-1; no firm D call. V was clipped by 4 bases and J by 0 bases, with 16 bases between them. Per the germline V gene, CDR1 is MGHRA and CDR2 is YSYEKL. There are 17 residues in the CDR3. The CDR3, as DNA: TGCGCCAGCAGCCCCGGAACTACCCTGAGCTCCTACAATGAGCAGTTCTTC. This encodes CASSPGTTLSSYNEQFF.

With respect to this clone: The sample has other DNA sequences that encode this CDR3 too. The V call is TRBV27, the J call TRBJ1-4; possibly TRBD1 for D (5 bases). The V gene's germline CDR1 is MNHEY and CDR2 SMNVEV (reference sequence). The CDR3 is made up of 14 amino acids. The V end lost 2 bases, the J end lost 3 bases, and 7 bases lay between the germline ends. The CDR3 here is CASSLQGSNEKLFF. DNA of the CDR3: TGTGCCAGCAGTTTACAGGGCTCTAATGAAAAACTGTTTTTT.

V gene TRBV18 combines with J gene TRBJ2-1; no clear D. Per germline, CDR1 KGHSH and CDR2 LQKENI. The length of the CDR3 is 15 residues. V was clipped by 2 bases and J by 8 bases, with 16 bases between them. The CDR3 coding sequence is TGTGCCAGCTCACCAGTGGCAGTAGCAGGTGATGAGCAGTTCTTC. This sequence encodes CASSPVAVAGDEQFF.

The chain combines TRBV9 with TRBJ2-7, with D perhaps matching TRBD2 (5 bases). The CDR3 sequence is 15 residues long. V gave up 0 bases and J gave up 3 bases, with 13 bases separating them. The germline gives CDR1 SGDLS, CDR2 YYNGEE. CDR3 region: CASSVAGIPDYEQYF. The CDR3 DNA reads as TGTGCCAGCAGCGTAGCCGGGATACCGGACTACGAGCAGTACTTC.

About this clone: The sample carries other DNA sequences with the same CDR3. CDR3 region: CASSLRGGETQYF. In DNA, the CDR3 is TGTGCCAGCAGCCTTAGGGGGGGAGAGACCCAGTACTTC. The chain links TRBV5-4 to TRBJ2-5; weak D call: TRBD2 (7 bases). Germline V gene sequence: CDR1 SGHNT, CDR2 YYREEE (reference sequence). V was shortened by 4 bases and J by 4 bases, with 11 bases between the two germline ends. This CDR3 has 13 residues.

The V and J genes are TRBV11-2 and TRBJ2-3; 15 bases align to TRBD2. The V and J ends lost 4 bases and 10 bases, in that order; junction bases with no gene match: 9. This CDR3 contains 16 residues. Germline values: CDR1 SGHAT, CDR2 FQNNGV. CDR3 in DNA: TGTGCCAGCAGCTCACAATCAGGACTAGCGGGAGGGCCGCAGTATTTT. It encodes CASSSQSGLAGGPQYF.

The rearrangement joins TRBV5-6 to TRBJ2-1; 9 bases match TRBD1. The CDR3 contains 14 residues. The V gene's germline CDR1 is SGHDT and CDR2 YYEEEE. The V segment lost 4 bases and the J segment 7 bases; nucleotides outside the gene matches: 6. The DNA of the CDR3 is TGTGCCAGCAGCCACGGGACAGGGTGGAATGAGCAGTTCTTC. Protein product: CASSHGTGWNEQFF.

The chain couples TRBV5-4 to TRBJ1-1, with 7 bases matching TRBD1. The germline CDR1 and CDR2 sequences are SGHNT and YYREEE (reference sequence). V dropped 4 bases and J dropped 4; count of bases not matched to a gene: 10. CDR3 length equals 15 residues. For the CDR3, the DNA is TGTGCCAGCAGCGCGGACAGGTATATTGGCACTGAAGCTTTCTTT. Translated: CASSADRYIGTEAFF.

The V gene is TRBV19, the J gene TRBJ2-7; possibly TRBD2 for D (6 bases). This CDR3 spans 15 amino acids. Germline CDR1 is LNHDA and CDR2 is SQIVND (reference sequence). The V and J ends lost 5 bases and 0 bases respectively, with 14 bases between them. CDR3 amino acids: CASSPGVAASYEQYF. In nucleotides, the CDR3 is TGTGCCAGTAGTCCAGGAGTAGCGGCCTCCTACGAGCAGTACTTC.

The chain combines TRBV7-6 with TRBJ2-7; a weak D match, TRBD2 (5 bases). Trimming removed 2 bases from V and 4 bases from J, with 9 bases in between. Per germline, CDR1 SGHVS and CDR2 FNYEAQ. The CDR3 totals 13 residues. The CDR3 DNA follows: TGTGCCAGCAGCTTATTCGGGGAGTACGAGCAGTACTTC. It specifies CASSLFGEYEQYF.

This clone has a single count. The chain carries TRBV2 and TRBJ2-3, with a possible D match to TRBD2 (6 bases). Germline values: CDR1 SNHLY, CDR2 FYNNEI. The V gene lost 0 bases and the J gene lost 3 bases, with 13 bases spanning the gap. This CDR3 is built from 16 residues. The CDR3 coding sequence is TGTGCCAGCAGTGAAGCACCGGGGGTGGGGACAGATACGCAGTATTTT. Translated: CASSEAPGVGTDTQYF.

The chain recombines TRBV11-2 with TRBJ2-5, with D possibly called TRBD1 or TRBD2 (6 bases each). The germline V gene encodes CDR1 SGHAT and CDR2 FQNNGV. The CDR3 length is 17 residues. V dropped 1 base and J dropped 5 bases, with 20 bases sitting between them. In DNA, the CDR3 is TGTGCCAGCAGCTTAGGTAGTGGGGGGCGAGGGGAGGAGACCCAGTACTTC. It yields the protein CASSLGSGGRGEETQYF.

The chain couples TRBV28 to TRBJ1-1, with D uncertain. The V end lost 7 bases, the J end lost 2 bases, and 8 bases lay between the germline ends. CDR3 size: 12 residues. The germline CDR1 and CDR2 sequences are MDHEN and SYDVKM. The CDR3 sequence is CASTPANTEAFF. The CDR3 region has the DNA TGTGCCAGCACCCCAGCTAACACTGAAGCTTTCTTT.

Turning to this clone: The sample contains more than one DNA sequence encoding this CDR3. The chain recombines TRBV10-2 with TRBJ1-1; no definite D call. The germline gives CDR1 WSHSY, CDR2 SAAADI. Trimming removed 4 bases at V and 2 bases at J, with 8 bases between. The CDR3 covers 13 residues. CDR3 DNA sequence: TGCGCCAGCAGTGGGCAGCTTAACACTGAAGCTTTCTTT. Translating it yields CASSGQLNTEAFF.

This chain uses TRBV7-2 with TRBJ2-1; weak D call: TRBD1 (5 bases). The CDR3 sequence is 13 residues long. The germline CDR1 and CDR2 sequences are SGHTA and FQGNSA. Between the trimmed V and J ends, which lost 5 bases and 4 bases, there was a span of 9 bases. CDR3 sequence (DNA): TGTGCCAGCAGCCAAGACAGTTACAATGAGCAGTTCTTC. Translating gives CASSQDSYNEQFF. The whole variable domain, remainder taken from reference TRBV7-2 and TRBJ2-1, is GAGVSQSPSNKVTEKGKDVELRCDPISGHTALYWYRQSLGQGLEFLIYFQGNSAPDKSGLPSDRFSAERTGGSVSTLTIQRTQQEDSAVYLCASSQDSYNEQFFGPGTRLTVL.

This chain links TRBV5-1 with TRBJ2-7; TRBD2 might be the D (5 bases). The CDR3 extends over 15 amino acids. The ends were cut back, 3 bases at V and 0 bases at J, with 13 bases in the middle. CDR1 and CDR2 (germline): SGHRS, YFSETQ. This chain's CDR3 is CASSSRGPGSYEQYF. CDR3 coding DNA: TGCGCCAGCAGCTCAAGAGGGCCCGGCTCCTACGAGCAGTACTTC.

In its sample, this clone was seen once. The rearrangement joins TRBV5-6 to TRBJ2-5; no reliable D call. With 1 base removed from V and 0 bases from J, the gap between germline ends came to 7 bases. This CDR3 has 14 amino acids. Germline loops: CDR1 SGHDT, CDR2 YYEEEE. The CDR3 DNA reads as TGTGCCAGCAGCTTGAGGGCCTACCAAGAGACCCAGTACTTC. Translation: CASSLRAYQETQYF. The full variable domain, with the rest looked up from reference TRBV5-6 and TRBJ2-5, is DAGVTQSPTHLIKTRGQQVTLRCSPKSGHDTVSWYQQALGQGPQFIFQYYEEEERQRGNFPDRFSGHQFPNYSSELNVNALLLGDSALYLCASSLRAYQETQYFGPGTRLLVL.

This rearrangement joins TRBV2 to TRBJ2-7, with D maybe TRBD1 (6 bases). The CDR3 is made up of 15 amino acids. CDR1 and CDR2 from the germline V gene are SNHLY and FYNNEI. V lost 2 bases and J lost 1, with 12 bases in between. In DNA, the CDR3 is TGTGCCAGCAGTGAAACAGGGTTCTCGTCCTACGAGCAGTACTTC. Its translation is CASSETGFSSYEQYF.

CDR3 DNA sequence: TGTGCCAGCAGCTGGAGGACCGACAGCACTGAAGCTTTCTTT. Its protein product is CASSWRTDSTEAFF. The V and J genes are TRBV11-2 and TRBJ1-1, with D possibly TRBD1 on 5 matching bases. CDR1 and CDR2 (germline): SGHAT, FQNNGV. V was clipped by 4 bases and J by 4 bases, with 13 bases between them. This CDR3 has 14 residues.

This clone was picked up a small number of times. The gene calls are TRBV7-9 and TRBJ2-2, with unresolved D. Looked up from germline, CDR1 is SEHNR and CDR2 is FQNEAQ (reference sequence). Trimming took off 1 base at V and 2 bases at J, with 8 bases between the two ends. The CDR3 loop spans 15 amino acids. The CDR3 is CASSLGVENTGELFF. The CDR3, as DNA: TGTGCCAGCAGCTTAGGGGTAGAAAACACCGGGGAGCTGTTTTTT.

This clone was seen just once. The V gene is TRBV11-2, the J gene TRBJ2-1, with a weak D call TRBD2 (6 bases). The CDR3 spans 16 residues. V was clipped by 0 bases and J by 5 bases, with 14 bases between them. CDR1 and CDR2 from the germline V gene are SGHAT and FQNNGV. The CDR3 DNA is TGTGCCAGCAGCTTAGATCAGCGGGTTAGAAACAATGAGCAGTTCTTC. This sequence encodes CASSLDQRVRNNEQFF.